This passage covers 12 T cell receptor beta chains from one sample sequenced in a study of cytomegalovirus exposure and HLA in healthy donors. PCR employed 60 Vbeta and 13 Jbeta primers. TCRdb's table, derived via immunoSEQ multiplex PCR, lists solely in-frame clones and lacks some. The sample contains roughly 180,000 clones, around 75% of which appear only once. Sequenced sample: PBMCs. All receptors derive from a female donor in good health and CMV-seronegative.

This chain links TRBV19 with TRBJ1-5; the match to TRBD1 covers 8 bases. Trimming took 7 bases from V and 6 from J; bases not matched to a gene: 11. The CDR3 is made up of 15 amino acids. Per germline, CDR1 LNHDA and CDR2 SQIVND (reference sequence). The CDR3, as DNA: TGTGCCAGTACCTCCTCAGGGGGCCGAAGTCAGCCCCAGCATTTT. Translated: CASTSSGGRSQPQHF.

J is TRBJ2-5 and V is TRBV5-1; TRBD2 matches at 9 bases. The V and J ends lost 4 bases and 3 bases, in that order; junction bases with no gene match: 7. CDR1 and CDR2 from the germline V gene are SGHRS and YFSETQ. CDR3 length equals 15 residues. CDR3 sequence: CASSIGTSPKETQYF. The DNA for the CDR3 is TGCGCCAGCAGCATAGGGACTAGCCCCAAAGAGACCCAGTACTTC.

The rearrangement links TRBV6-5 to TRBJ2-6; no firm D call. The CDR3 is 15 amino acids. Germline V lookup: CDR1 MNHEY, CDR2 SVGAGI. V lost 4 bases and J 4 bases, leaving 11 bases between the germline ends. In nucleotides, the CDR3 is TGTGCCAGCAGTTCGTCCCGGTGGGGGGCCAACGTCCTGACTTTC. This sequence encodes CASSSSRWGANVLTF.

The chain combines TRBV2 with TRBJ2-7, with D perhaps TRBD1 (5 bases). The CDR3 extends over 14 amino acids. V was shortened by 6 bases and J by 0 bases, with 12 bases between the two germline ends. Germline-derived CDR1 and CDR2 are SNHLY and FYNNEI. This chain's CDR3 is CASSLQVFSYEQYF. In nucleotides, the CDR3 is TGTGCCAGCAGCCTACAGGTATTCTCCTACGAGCAGTACTTC.

The chain combines TRBV7-8 with TRBJ2-2; 8 bases are shared with TRBD1. V lost 5 bases to trimming and J lost 1 base; unmatched junction nucleotides: 6. The V gene's germline CDR1 is SGHVS and CDR2 FQNEAQ. The CDR3 is 16 residues long. CDR3 sequence reads: CASSLTGQVNTGELFF. CDR3 sequence (DNA): TGTGCCAGCAGCCTAACGGGACAGGTGAACACCGGGGAGCTGTTTTTT.

This chain connects TRBV5-1 to TRBJ2-2; D is perhaps TRBD2 (6 bases). This CDR3 contains 14 residues. Trimming stripped 5 bases from V and 3 bases from J, with 11 bases between. Germline V lookup: CDR1 SGHRS, CDR2 YFSETQ. Here the CDR3 reads CASRVADYTGELFF. DNA for the CDR3: TGCGCCAGCAGGGTAGCGGACTACACCGGGGAGCTGTTTTTT.

Only a few counts were recorded for this clone. CDR3 sequence: CASGTSGGVHNEQFF. CDR3 nucleotide sequence: TGTGCCAGCGGGACTAGCGGAGGGGTCCACAATGAGCAGTTCTTC. The chain employs TRBV6-5 and TRBJ2-1, with 11 bases lining up with TRBD2. The germline V gene encodes CDR1 MNHEY and CDR2 SVGAGI. The V segment lost 8 bases and the J segment 5 bases; nucleotides outside the gene matches: 8. The CDR3 sequence is 15 residues long.

This clone has a single count. V is TRBV2 and J is TRBJ1-6, with TRBD1 matching over 7 bases. Germline CDR1 is SNHLY and CDR2 is FYNNEI. V lost 6 bases and J lost 3; bases outside the gene matches: 8. This CDR3 comprises 16 residues. In DNA form, the CDR3 reads TGTGCCAGCAGGTCCCGGGACAGCCTCTATAATTCACCCCTCCACTTT. This encodes CASRSRDSLYNSPLHF.

The genes are TRBV29-1 and TRBJ1-1; D remains unclear. Germline CDR1 SQVTM, CDR2 ANQGSEA. The CDR3 loop spans 13 amino acids. V was shortened by 7 bases and J by 0 bases, with 12 bases between the two germline ends. CDR3 amino acids: CSATPVVNTEAFF. The CDR3 DNA is TGCAGCGCAACTCCGGTCGTGAACACTGAAGCTTTCTTT.

This clone was found a few times. As DNA, the CDR3 is TGTGCCAGTAGTATTCAGGTTGGCACAGATACGCAGTATTTT. Its protein is CASSIQVGTDTQYF. J is TRBJ2-3 and V is TRBV19; D gene ambiguous. This CDR3 spans 14 amino acids. Germline CDR1 reads LNHDA; CDR2 reads SQIVND (reference sequence). The germline V and J ends were trimmed by 3 bases and 1 base, with 8 bases remaining between them.

This chain uses TRBV27 with TRBJ1-1; D call uncertain. Trimming took off 1 base at V and 1 base at J, with 10 bases between the two ends. The CDR3 has 15 amino acids. CDR1 is MNHEY, CDR2 SMNVEV, per germline (reference sequence). In DNA, the CDR3 is TGTGCCAGCAGTTTATATCGCGGTACGAACACTGAAGCTTTCTTT. Amino acid sequence: CASSLYRGTNTEAFF.

The rearrangement joins TRBV11-2 to TRBJ2-7; 8 bases line up with TRBD2. The V segment lost 5 bases and the J segment 3 bases; nucleotides outside the gene matches: 3. Looked up from germline, CDR1 is SGHAT and CDR2 is FQNNGV. The CDR3 consists of 13 residues. The CDR3 protein is CASSPGTSYEQYF. As DNA, the CDR3 is TGTGCCAGCAGCCCCGGGACTAGCTACGAGCAGTACTTC. The entire variable domain, with the rest obtained from reference TRBV11-2 and TRBJ2-7, is as follows: EAGVAQSPRYKIIEKRQSVAFWCNPISGHATLYWYQQILGQGPKLLIQFQNNGVVDDSQLPKDRFSAERLKGVDSTLKIQPAKLEDSAVYLCASSPGTSYEQYFGPGTRLTVT.